The 24 T cell receptor beta chains listed next were all sequenced from one sample in a study of regulatory T cells in long-lasting Graves disease. Both iRepertoire HTBI primers and Arm-PCR of CDR3 regions were used to build the TCR beta libraries. MiXCR was run by TCRdb on the multiplex PCR reads, yielding one entry per CDR3 protein. The table has about 380,000 distinct CDR3 sequences, 15% seen once. Time point reported: newly diagnosed GD, antithyroid drugs for less than 3 months. RNA extracted from PBMCs served as the sequencing template. Sequences were derived from peripheral blood mononuclear cells (PBMCs), sampled at new diagnosis, from a patient treated with antithyroid drugs. The receptors were sampled from a female donor with Graves disease.

This clonotype was seen at least ten times. The chain carries TRBV29-1 and TRBJ2-5; D is unclear. The CDR3 spans 12 residues. V gave up 0 bases and J gave up 7 bases, with 9 bases separating them. Germline loops: CDR1 SQVTM, CDR2 ANQGSEA. The CDR3 loop is CSVEDDRGTQYF. The CDR3 bases are TGCAGCGTTGAAGATGACCGTGGGACCCAGTACTTC.

This clonotype was observed many times. Mismatch with germline at one junction end may stem from a read error. V is TRBV5-1 and J is TRBJ1-4; tentative D call: TRBD1 (6 bases). The CDR3 spans 14 residues. CDR1 SGHRS and CDR2 YFSETQ come from the germline V gene. CDR3 amino acids: CASSRGQTNEKLFF. Written as DNA, the CDR3 is TGTGCCAGCAGCAGAGGACAGACGAATGAAAAACTGTTTTTT. Using reference TRBV5-1 and TRBJ1-4 for the parts outside the CDR3, the full variable domain is KAGVTQTPRYLIKTRGQQVTLSCSPISGHRSVSWYQQTPGQGLQFLFEYFSETQRNKGNFPGRFSGRQFSNSRSEMNVSTLELGDSALYLCASSRGQTNEKLFFGSGTQLSVL.

A remark on this clonotype: Being one base from a much bigger clone, this may be a read error. The CDR3 here is CASSLWTSGDNERFF. In DNA form, the CDR3 reads TGCGCCAGCAGCCTATGGACTAGCGGGGACAATGAGCGGTTCTTC. The rearrangement joins TRBV5-1 to TRBJ2-1, with 12 bases matching TRBD2. Germline V gives CDR1 SGHRS, CDR2 YFSETQ. The CDR3 loop spans 15 amino acids.

This clonotype has ten or more counts. The chain joins TRBV7-9 to TRBJ2-5; D gene ambiguous. V gave up 5 bases and J gave up 3 bases, with 13 bases separating them. Germline V CDR1 and CDR2: SEHNR, FQNEAQ (reference sequence). This CDR3 has 14 residues. The CDR3, as DNA: TGTGCCAGCAGCGTAAAAGGTCCCAAAGAGACCCAGTACTTC. It is translated as CASSVKGPKETQYF. The complete variable domain, with remaining parts taken from reference TRBV7-9 and TRBJ2-5, reads DTGVSQNPRHKITKRGQNVTFRCDPISEHNRLYWYRQTLGQGPEFLTYFQNEAQLEKSRLLSDRFSAERPKGSFSTLEIQRTEQGDSAMYLCASSVKGPKETQYFGPGTRLLVL.

This clonotype was picked up many times. The rearrangement joins TRBV5-1 to TRBJ2-1; 12 nucleotides agree with TRBD2. The CDR3 has 18 amino acids. V trimming: 3 bases; J trimming: 1 base; junction bases outside the gene matches: 8. Germline loops: CDR1 SGHRS, CDR2 YFSETQ. CDR3 coding DNA: TGCGCCAGCAGCTATACTCAGACTAGCGGGAGTTCCTACAATGAGCAGTTCTTC. Translation: CASSYTQTSGSSYNEQFF.

In its sample, this clonotype was seen many times. The CDR3 spells CSAGHPNQPQHF. CDR3 nucleotides: TGCAGTGCTGGACACCCAAATCAGCCCCAGCATTTT. The chain employs TRBV20-1 and TRBJ1-5; D might be TRBD1 (5 bases). The CDR3 consists of 12 residues. V dropped 5 bases and J dropped 4 bases, with 9 bases sitting between them. Germline V gene sequence: CDR1 DFQATT, CDR2 SNEGSKA (reference sequence).

This clonotype was counted many times. The chain couples TRBV20-1 to TRBJ1-1, with 7 bases matching TRBD1. The V gene's germline CDR1 is DFQATT and CDR2 SNEGSKA (reference sequence). This CDR3 comprises 14 residues. V was clipped by 6 bases and J by 5 bases; unmatched bases: 12. In DNA, the CDR3 is TGCAGTGCGCTTCGGCATGACAGGGAGACTGAAGCTTTCTTT. This sequence encodes CSALRHDRETEAFF.

Notes on this clonotype: Given a much more abundant clone one base away, this may be a read error. The CDR3 spells CASSYSSTNGGLHTDTQYF. The CDR3 bases are TGTGCCAGCAGTTACTCGTCGACTAACGGGGGGCTTCACACAGATACGCAGTATTTT. The J gene is TRBJ2-3, the V gene TRBV6-5, with D possibly matching TRBD2 (7 bases). Germline lookup yields CDR1 MNHEY and CDR2 SVGAGI. The CDR3 runs 19 residues. V lost 0 bases to trimming and J lost 2 bases, with 21 bases between them.

This clonotype was seen ten or more times. V and J are TRBV11-2 and TRBJ2-6; tentative D call: TRBD2 (5 bases). Per germline, CDR1 SGHAT and CDR2 FQNNGV. The CDR3 is 16 amino acids. Trimming pared 6 bases from V and 0 bases from J, leaving 12 bases between. Here the CDR3 DNA reads TGTGCCAGCAGTCCTGGACGGGGCTCTGGGGCCAACGTCCTGACTTTC. It specifies CASSPGRGSGANVLTF.

To note about this clonotype: A read error is the likely source, as a far larger clone sits one nucleotide away. J is TRBJ2-3 and V is TRBV6-2 or TRBV6-3, with D perhaps matching TRBD2 (5 bases). Trimming removed 6 bases at V and 0 bases at J, with 10 bases between. Germline V CDR1 and CDR2: MNHEY, SVGEGT. The CDR3 is 14 amino acids. The CDR3 protein is CASSFGESTDTQYF. The CDR3 region has the DNA TGTGCCAGCAGCTTCGGGGAGAGCACAGATACGCAGTATTTT.

The chain is built from TRBV19 and TRBJ2-5, with TRBD2 as a possible D gene (5 bases). Trimming pared 1 base from V and 3 bases from J, leaving 12 bases between. The CDR3 has 15 amino acids. CDR1 is LNHDA, CDR2 SQIVND, per germline (reference sequence). CDR3 bases: TGTGCCAGTAGTATAGTAGGCACGCGGGAAGAGACCCAGTACTTC. It codes for CASSIVGTREETQYF.

This clonotype was recorded at least ten times. The J gene is TRBJ1-2, the V gene TRBV6-1; 10 positions match TRBD1. Losses at the gene ends were 7 bases for V and 3 bases for J; bases not matched to a gene: 8. Germline CDR1 and CDR2: MNHNS and SASEGT. The CDR3 extends over 15 amino acids. The CDR3 spells CASNLNGQGDYGYTF. CDR3 nucleotides: TGTGCCAGCAACCTAAACGGACAGGGGGACTATGGCTACACCTTC.

J is TRBJ2-1 and V is TRBV15; 7 bases map to TRBD1. Germline-derived CDR1 and CDR2 are LNHNV and YYDKDF (reference sequence). The CDR3 extends over 15 amino acids. The J segment lost 6 bases and the V segment lost 0 bases, leaving 5 bases of the junction unmatched. The CDR3 spells CATSRENRGPNEQFF. The CDR3 bases are TGTGCCACCAGCAGAGAAAACAGGGGACCCAATGAGCAGTTCTTC. Complete variable domain (other parts from reference TRBV15 and TRBJ2-1): DAMVIQNPRYQVTQFGKPVTLSCSQTLNHNVMYWYQQKSSQAPKLLFHYYDKDFNNEADTPDNFQSRRPNTSFCFLDIRSPGLGDTAMYLCATSRENRGPNEQFFGPGTRLTVL.

This clonotype was counted between two and nine times. A much more abundant neighbour one base away suggests this may be a read error. The chain joins TRBV13 to TRBJ2-5, with 9 nucleotides matching TRBD2. The length of the CDR3 is 18 residues. Germline V gives CDR1 PRHDT, CDR2 FYEKMQ (reference sequence). CDR3 nucleotides: TGTGTCAGCAGCCGTGGGCTCGAGGGACTAGCCAGTAGAGAGACCCAGTACTTC. As protein: CVSSRGLEGLASRETQYF.

This clonotype was recorded many times. The V call is TRBV28, the J call TRBJ2-2; maybe TRBD1 (5 bases). This CDR3 has 16 residues. V lost 2 bases to trimming and J lost 2 bases, with 12 bases between them. Germline CDR1 reads MDHEN; CDR2 reads SYDVKM. Here the CDR3 DNA reads TGTGCCAGCAGTTTAGAACAGGCCTCAAACACCGGGGAGCTGTTTTTT. It specifies CASSLEQASNTGELFF.

This chain links TRBV27 with TRBJ1-6, with no clear D. The CDR3 runs to 15 residues. Germline V CDR1 and CDR2: MNHEY, SMNVEV (reference sequence). With 2 bases removed from V and 7 bases from J, the gap between germline ends came to 12 bases. Here the CDR3 DNA reads TGTGCCAGCAGTTTAAAAGGGATCGGAAATTCACCCCTCCACTTT. Protein: CASSLKGIGNSPLHF.

This clonotype was counted at least ten times. V is TRBV3-1 and J is TRBJ1-2, with 7 bases matching TRBD1. The germline V gene encodes CDR1 LGHDT and CDR2 YNNKEL (reference sequence). This CDR3 is 14 amino acids long. J gave up 3 bases and V 4 bases, and 5 bases lay outside the gene matches. CDR3 DNA: TGTGCCAGCAGCCCCCGGGACAGATACTATGGCTACACCTTC. It translates to CASSPRDRYYGYTF.

To note about this clonotype: This may be a read error: a much more frequent sequence differs by one nucleotide. This chain uses TRBV6-5 with TRBJ1-5; the match to TRBD1 covers 10 bases. The germline gives CDR1 MNHEY, CDR2 SVGAGI. The V gene end was trimmed by 4 bases and the J gene end by 7 bases; junction bases not matched to a gene: 10. This CDR3 region has 16 residues. The CDR3 DNA reads as TGTGCCAGCAGTTCCTCCCCGGGACAGGGGAGGCAGCCCCAGCATTTT. It yields the protein CASSSSPGQGRQPQHF.

This chain joins TRBV7-9 and TRBJ1-3; D call uncertain. Trimming pared 7 bases from V and 1 base from J, leaving 11 bases between. In germline, CDR1 is SEHNR, CDR2 FQNEAQ (reference sequence). The CDR3 length is 14 residues. The DNA for the CDR3 is TGTGCCAGCATCCCCCCCGAATCTGGAAACACCATATATTTT. Translating gives CASIPPESGNTIYF.

This clonotype has ten or more counts. The chain carries TRBV7-9 and TRBJ2-2; 8 nucleotides line up with TRBD1. The junction had 7 bases not matched to a gene; V was cut back by 6 bases and J by 1 base. The V gene's germline CDR1 is SEHNR and CDR2 FQNEAQ (reference sequence). The CDR3 is made up of 16 amino acids. This CDR3 is CASRGFGQGNTGELFF. The CDR3 DNA follows: TGTGCCAGCAGGGGATTTGGACAGGGGAACACCGGGGAGCTGTTTTTT. Full variable domain (rest looked up from reference TRBV7-9 and TRBJ2-2): DTGVSQNPRHKITKRGQNVTFRCDPISEHNRLYWYRQTLGQGPEFLTYFQNEAQLEKSRLLSDRFSAERPKGSFSTLEIQRTEQGDSAMYLCASRGFGQGNTGELFFGEGSRLTVL.

The table lists this clonotype with a few counts. The chain links TRBV10-2 to TRBJ2-1, with TRBD1 matching 10 bases. Per the germline V gene, CDR1 is WSHSY and CDR2 is SAAADI. The V and J ends lost 6 bases and 5 bases, in that order; junction bases with no gene match: 4. The CDR3 is made up of 14 amino acids. The CDR3 DNA reads TGCGCCAGCAGGAGGACAGGGGGAGACAATGAGCAGTTCTTC. This translates into CASRRTGGDNEQFF.

The chain combines TRBV18 with TRBJ2-7; tentative D call: TRBD1 (6 bases). Per the germline V gene, CDR1 is KGHSH and CDR2 is LQKENI. The V end was cut by 3 bases, the J end by 9 bases, with 15 bases between. The CDR3 totals 13 residues. The CDR3 nucleotides are TGTGCCAGCTCACCGCCAGGGGCAGGCGTGCAGTACTTC. The encoded protein is CASSPPGAGVQYF.

This clonotype was detected many times. The rearrangement joins TRBV20-1 to TRBJ1-5; D remains unclear. Germline V gene sequence: CDR1 DFQATT, CDR2 SNEGSKA (reference sequence). The CDR3 is 16 residues long. Trimming cost V 3 bases and J 1 base, with 16 bases left between them. The CDR3 protein is CSASSRERKSNQPQHF. CDR3 bases: TGCAGTGCTAGTTCCCGAGAGAGGAAGAGCAATCAGCCCCAGCATTTT.

The table lists this clonotype with many counts. This sequence joins TRBV4-2 and TRBJ1-2; 12 nucleotides agree with TRBD1. This CDR3 comprises 14 residues. Trimming cost V 3 bases and J 7 bases; bases outside gene matches: 3. CDR1 and CDR2 (germline): LGHNA, YNFKEQ. CDR3 residues: CASSHEGQGAGYTF. The CDR3 region has the DNA TGTGCCAGCAGCCATGAGGGACAGGGGGCTGGCTACACCTTC.